This T cell receptor beta chain was documented in a study of long-term antiretroviral therapy in people with HIV. Sequencing used immunoSEQ v3.0 at survey level. Using immunoSEQ multiplex PCR, the repertoire was profiled, and TCRdb retains in-frame clones only, with some absent. The sample includes 30,000 to 35,000 clones, around 94% seen only once; the top ten take 3% to 4%. On this clone itself: Its antigen is undetermined.

Findings and limits, study-wide: HIV repertoire CDR3 lengths ranged less widely than those of controls.

Germline CDR1 and CDR2: LNHDA and SQIVND (reference sequence). The CDR3 is 10 amino acids. V was cut by 6 bases and J by 10 bases, with 9 bases left in between. This TCR came from a woman between 45 and 65 years old with HIV. Sequenced material: unsorted PBMCs, taken approximately 5 years after starting antiretroviral therapy. The rearrangement joins TRBV19 to TRBJ1-1; TRBD1 is a possible D gene (5 bases). The CDR3, as DNA: TGTGCCAGTAGGGGGGGAAGAGCTTTCTTT. Protein: CASRGGRAFF.